This TCR beta chain was identified in a study of radiotherapy plus CTLA-4 blockade in lung cancer. Overall study results and limits: Tumor-derived TCR clones expanded in blood after radiotherapy plus ipilimumab.

Repertoires were generated with immunoSEQ multiplex PCR, while TCRdb's copy carries only in-frame clones and drops some. There are fewer than 45,000 clones in the sample; over 60% occur only once, and approximately 11% lies in the top ten. The germline V gene has CDR1 SEHNR and CDR2 FQNEAQ (reference sequence). CDR3 length equals 15 residues. J lost 5 bases, V lost 5 bases, and 9 bases had no gene match. A word on this clone: Its target is not known.

The V and J genes are TRBV7-9 and TRBJ1-1; TRBD1 matches 9 bases. The sequence derives from a human donor with non-small cell lung cancer who had stable disease on radiotherapy plus ipilimumab. Here the sequenced sample was peripheral blood, taken from a patient treated with radiotherapy plus ipilimumab. CDR3 protein: CASSPRPGTGTEAFF. The CDR3 DNA reads TGTGCCAGCAGCCCACGCCCGGGGACAGGGACTGAAGCTTTCTTT.